The 15 T cell receptor beta chains given below trace back to one sample, sequenced in a study of persistence of HIV-infected CD4 T cells. Lysates of CMV-infected fibroblasts at 10 ug/mL stimulated these cells. CD40L/CD69 double-negative CD45RO-high memory CD4+ T cells were collected. The antigens of these receptors remain unknown. The immunoSEQ assay was version 4, run in survey mode. The table came from immunoSEQ multiplex PCR; TCRdb's copy has only in-frame clones and leaves some out. The sample has about 40,000 clones; 80% are singletons. The sequences come from CD4+ T cells sorted from PBMCs after roughly 18-hour stimulation, collected from a patient who received antiretroviral therapy. The receptors were gathered from an adult man with HIV who was CMV-seropositive.

V is TRBV27 and J is TRBJ2-4; 12 bases map to TRBD1. This CDR3 region has 17 residues. The germline CDR1 and CDR2 sequences are MNHEY and SMNVEV (reference sequence). V shed 5 bases, J shed 6 bases, and the junction held 11 bases outside the gene matches. CDR3 loop: CASSTYNGTGGRNIQYF. The DNA for the CDR3 is TGTGCCAGCAGTACCTACAACGGGACAGGGGGCAGAAACATTCAGTACTTC.

This clone was counted between two and nine times. This chain connects TRBV7-2 to TRBJ1-5; 9 bases are a match to TRBD1. V shed 3 bases and J 4 bases; nucleotides not matched to a gene: 4. The CDR3 length is 15 residues. Germline lookup yields CDR1 SGHTA and CDR2 FQGNSA. CDR3 sequence: CASSFSQGANQPQHF. The CDR3 DNA is TGTGCCAGCAGCTTTTCACAGGGGGCGAATCAGCCCCAGCATTTT.

Note on this clone: This same CDR3 is encoded by further DNA sequences in the sample. The V call is TRBV15, the J call TRBJ2-7; D may be TRBD1 or TRBD2 (6 bases each). The V gene lost 5 bases and the J gene lost 3 bases, with 8 bases spanning the gap. Per the germline V gene, CDR1 is LNHNV and CDR2 is YYDKDF (reference sequence). The CDR3 extends over 12 amino acids. CDR3 DNA sequence: TGTGCCACCAGCGGAGGGGGCTACGAGCAGTACTTC. It codes for CATSGGGYEQYF.

The V and J genes are TRBV3-1 (or the pseudogene TRBV3-2) and TRBJ1-4; TRBD1 might be the D (6 bases). CDR3 size: 16 residues. V lost 4 bases and J lost 0, with 12 bases in between. Per germline, CDR1 LGHDT and CDR2 YNNKEL (reference sequence). As DNA, the CDR3 is TGTGCCAGCAGCCTACAGGGTGTCGCAACTAATGAAAAACTGTTTTTT. The encoded protein is CASSLQGVATNEKLFF.

The chain combines TRBV5-1 with TRBJ2-2; D gene ambiguous. V was pared by 4 bases and J by 6 bases, with 10 bases between. Germline V gene data show CDR1 as SGHRS and CDR2 as YFSETQ. This CDR3 is 13 amino acids long. The CDR3: CASSPFEAGELFF. As DNA, the CDR3 is TGCGCCAGCAGCCCTTTCGAGGCCGGGGAGCTGTTTTTT.

The gene calls are TRBV6-5 and TRBJ1-3; the D is unclear. The V end lost 6 bases, the J end lost 2 bases, and 5 bases lay between the germline ends. CDR3 length equals 12 residues. Germline V gene sequence: CDR1 MNHEY, CDR2 SVGAGI. The CDR3 loop reads CASSEPGNTIYF. Here the CDR3 DNA reads TGTGCCAGCAGCGAGCCTGGAAACACCATATATTTT.

Here the CDR3 reads CASSLGGGNTGELFF. The CDR3, as DNA: TGTGCCAGCTCCCTGGGAGGGGGGAACACCGGGGAGCTGTTTTTT. V is TRBV28 and J is TRBJ2-2; maybe TRBD2 (7 bases). This CDR3 is built from 15 residues. Trimming shortened V by 8 bases and J by 1 base, and 14 bases separated the two germline ends. From germline, CDR1 is MDHEN and CDR2 SYDVKM.

In DNA form, the CDR3 reads TGTGCCACCAGCAGTACACAGGGGGCTAGTTTTGGTGGCTACACCTTC. It specifies CATSSTQGASFGGYTF. The chain carries TRBV15 and TRBJ1-2; TRBD1 matches at 9 bases. This CDR3 spans 16 amino acids. With V trimmed by 3 bases and J by 7 bases, 12 bases remained unmatched. From germline, CDR1 is LNHNV and CDR2 YYDKDF (reference sequence).

The chain uses TRBV14 and TRBJ1-1; no clear D gene. The V gene's germline CDR1 is SGHDN and CDR2 FVKESK. Trimming cost V 1 base and J 8 bases, with 17 bases left between them. This CDR3 is built from 15 residues. DNA for the CDR3: TGTGCCAGCAGCCAAGGAAGAGTTGGGTGGGTAGAAGCTTTCTTT. Translation gives CASSQGRVGWVEAFF.

This clone was counted only a few times. The chain links TRBV6-5 to TRBJ1-6; TRBD1 is a possible D gene (6 bases). This CDR3 has 14 amino acids. V was clipped by 6 bases and J by 2 bases, with 8 bases between them. In germline, CDR1 is MNHEY, CDR2 SVGAGI. CDR3 loop: CASRRGTYNSPLHF. In DNA form, the CDR3 reads TGTGCCAGCAGGAGGGGGACCTATAATTCACCCCTCCACTTT.

The DNA of the CDR3 is TGTGCCACCAGTGAGAGGAGTGGGGAGCTGTTTTTT. It codes for CATSERSGELFF. The chain links TRBV24-1 to TRBJ2-2; no definite D call. The length of the CDR3 is 12 residues. The V and J ends lost 4 bases and 8 bases respectively, with 7 bases between them. Germline values: CDR1 KGHDR, CDR2 SFDVKD.

There are a few counts of this clone. The J gene is TRBJ1-1, the V gene TRBV1. TRBV1 corresponds to a pseudogene. The CDR3 is made up of 16 amino acids. The CDR3 here is CTSSQDRGFSNTEAFF. DNA of the CDR3: TGCACCAGCAGCCAAGACCGGGGGTTCAGCAACACTGAAGCTTTCTTT.

The V call is TRBV2, the J call TRBJ2-6; possibly TRBD1 or TRBD2 for D (5 bases each). The CDR3 has 16 amino acids. Trimming pared 5 bases from V and 0 bases from J, leaving 11 bases between. Germline CDR1 is SNHLY and CDR2 is FYNNEI. DNA for the CDR3: TGTGCCAGCAGTTGGGACGGCCGCTCTGGGGCCAACGTCCTGACTTTC. This translates into CASSWDGRSGANVLTF.

The genes are TRBV3-1 (or the pseudogene TRBV3-2) and TRBJ1-2; no definite D call. Germline V gene data show CDR1 as LGHDT and CDR2 as YNNKEL (reference sequence). Trimming stripped 0 bases from V and 5 bases from J, with 13 bases between. CDR3 size: 15 residues. CDR3: CASSQDGGVGYGYTF. CDR3 bases: TGTGCCAGCAGCCAAGATGGCGGGGTTGGGTATGGCTACACCTTC.

The V and J genes are TRBV18 and TRBJ1-6, with TRBD1 as a possible D gene (5 bases). Trimming removed 3 bases from V and 2 bases from J, with 8 bases in between. The germline CDR1 and CDR2 sequences are KGHSH and LQKENI. The CDR3 runs to 15 residues. The CDR3 loop is CASSPGATYNSPLHF. CDR3 bases: TGTGCCAGCTCACCCGGGGCCACCTATAATTCACCCCTCCACTTT.